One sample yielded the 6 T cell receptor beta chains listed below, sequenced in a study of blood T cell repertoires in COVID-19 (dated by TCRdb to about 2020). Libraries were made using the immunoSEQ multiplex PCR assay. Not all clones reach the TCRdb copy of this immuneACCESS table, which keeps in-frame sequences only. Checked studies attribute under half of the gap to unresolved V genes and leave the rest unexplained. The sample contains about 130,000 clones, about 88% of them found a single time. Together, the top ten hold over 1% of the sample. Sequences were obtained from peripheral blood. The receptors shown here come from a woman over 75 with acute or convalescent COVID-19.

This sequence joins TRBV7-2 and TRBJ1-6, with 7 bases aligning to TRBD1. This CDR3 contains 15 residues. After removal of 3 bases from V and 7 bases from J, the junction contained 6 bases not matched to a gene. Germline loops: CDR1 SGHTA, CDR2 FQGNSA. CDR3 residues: CASSFSRDRNSPLHF. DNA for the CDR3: TGTGCCAGCAGCTTCTCCCGGGACAGAAATTCACCCCTCCACTTT.

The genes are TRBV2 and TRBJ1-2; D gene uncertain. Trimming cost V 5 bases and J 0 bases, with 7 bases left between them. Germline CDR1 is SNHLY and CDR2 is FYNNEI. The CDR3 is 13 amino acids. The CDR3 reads CASSRETNYGYTF. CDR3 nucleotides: TGTGCCAGCAGTCGGGAGACTAACTATGGCTACACCTTC.

CDR3 region: CASSRSGTALGYTF. CDR3 sequence (DNA): TGTGCCAGCAGCCGATCCGGGACTGCCTTAGGCTACACCTTC. J is TRBJ1-2 and V is TRBV3-1 (or the pseudogene TRBV3-2), with a possible D match to TRBD1 (5 bases). There are 14 residues in the CDR3. Trimming shortened V by 4 bases and J by 8 bases, and 17 bases separated the two germline ends. The V gene's germline CDR1 is LGHDT and CDR2 YNNKEL (reference sequence).

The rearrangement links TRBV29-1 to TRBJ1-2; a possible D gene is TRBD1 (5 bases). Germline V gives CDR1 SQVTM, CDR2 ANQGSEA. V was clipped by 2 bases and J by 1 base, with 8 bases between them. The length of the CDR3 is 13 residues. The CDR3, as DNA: TGCAGCGTTGAACCGGACAATAACTATGGCTACACCTTC. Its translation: CSVEPDNNYGYTF.

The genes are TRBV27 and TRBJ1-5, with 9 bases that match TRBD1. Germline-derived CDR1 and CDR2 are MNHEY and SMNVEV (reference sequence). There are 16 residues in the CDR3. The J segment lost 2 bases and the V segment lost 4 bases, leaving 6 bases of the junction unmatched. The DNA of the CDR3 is TGTGCCAGCAGTTCATCGGACAGGGGACGCAATCAGCCCCAGCATTTT. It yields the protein CASSSSDRGRNQPQHF.

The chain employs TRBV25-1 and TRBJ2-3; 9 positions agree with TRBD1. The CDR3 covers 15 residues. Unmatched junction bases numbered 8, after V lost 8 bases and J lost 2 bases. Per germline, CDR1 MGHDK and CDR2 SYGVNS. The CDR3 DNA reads TGTGCCAGCGGGCCGGACAGGGGACTCACAGATACGCAGTATTTT. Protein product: CASGPDRGLTDTQYF. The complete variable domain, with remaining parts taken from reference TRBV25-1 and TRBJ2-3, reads EADIYQTPRYLVIGTGKKITLECSQTMGHDKMYWYQQDPGMELHLIHYSYGVNSTEKGDLSSESTVSRIRTEHFPLTLESARPSHTSQYLCASGPDRGLTDTQYFGPGTRLTVL.